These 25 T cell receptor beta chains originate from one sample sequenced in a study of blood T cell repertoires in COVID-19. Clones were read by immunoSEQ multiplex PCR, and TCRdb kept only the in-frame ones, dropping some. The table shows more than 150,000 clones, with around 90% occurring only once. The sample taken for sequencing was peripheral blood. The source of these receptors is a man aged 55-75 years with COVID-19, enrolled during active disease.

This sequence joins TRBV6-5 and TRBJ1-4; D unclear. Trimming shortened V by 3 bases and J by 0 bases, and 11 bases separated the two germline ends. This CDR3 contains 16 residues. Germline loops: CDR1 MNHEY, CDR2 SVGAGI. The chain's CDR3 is CASSYKTAATNEKLFF. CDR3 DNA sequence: TGTGCCAGCAGTTATAAGACGGCGGCAACTAATGAAAAACTGTTTTTT.

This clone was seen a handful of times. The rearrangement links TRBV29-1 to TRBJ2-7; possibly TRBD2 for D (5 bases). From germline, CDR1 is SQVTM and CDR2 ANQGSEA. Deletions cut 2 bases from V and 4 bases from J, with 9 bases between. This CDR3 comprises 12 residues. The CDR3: CSVERDGYEQYF. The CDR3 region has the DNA TGCAGCGTTGAACGGGATGGGTACGAGCAGTACTTC.

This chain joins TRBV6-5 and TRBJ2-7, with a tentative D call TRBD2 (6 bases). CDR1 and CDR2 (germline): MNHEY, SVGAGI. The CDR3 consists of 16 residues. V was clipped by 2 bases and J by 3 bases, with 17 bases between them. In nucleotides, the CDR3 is TGTGCCAGCAGTTACGGGGCAGCCGGGGGTATCTACGAGCAGTACTTC. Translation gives CASSYGAAGGIYEQYF.

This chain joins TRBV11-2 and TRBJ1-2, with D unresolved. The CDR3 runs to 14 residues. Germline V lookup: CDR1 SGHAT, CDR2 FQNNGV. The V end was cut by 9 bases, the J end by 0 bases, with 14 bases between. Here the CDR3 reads CASSVLFPNYGYTF. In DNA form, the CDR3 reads TGTGCCAGTTCCGTTCTCTTCCCTAACTATGGCTACACCTTC.

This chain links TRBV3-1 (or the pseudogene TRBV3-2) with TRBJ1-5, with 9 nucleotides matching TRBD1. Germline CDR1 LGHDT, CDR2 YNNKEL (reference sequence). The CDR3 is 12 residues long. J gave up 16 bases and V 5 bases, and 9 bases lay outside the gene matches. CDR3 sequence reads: CASSDGTGWQHF. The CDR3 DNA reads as TGTGCCAGCAGCGATGGGACAGGGTGGCAACATTTT.

The chain's CDR3 is CASSEGTGTGSYGYTF. For the CDR3, the DNA is TGTGCCAGCAGTGAGGGAACCGGGACAGGGAGCTATGGCTACACCTTC. The chain combines TRBV25-1 with TRBJ1-2; 9 bases are a match to TRBD1. Trimming cost V 3 bases and J 4 bases; bases outside gene matches: 9. CDR1 is MGHDK and CDR2 is SYGVNS in the germline V gene. This CDR3 spans 16 amino acids.

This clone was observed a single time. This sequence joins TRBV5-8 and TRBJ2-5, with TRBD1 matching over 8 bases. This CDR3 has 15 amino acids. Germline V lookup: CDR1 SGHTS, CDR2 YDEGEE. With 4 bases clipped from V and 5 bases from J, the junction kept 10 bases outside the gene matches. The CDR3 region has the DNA TGTGCCAGCAGCCCCCCCGGCAGGGGGCGGGAGACCCAGTACTTC. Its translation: CASSPPGRGRETQYF.

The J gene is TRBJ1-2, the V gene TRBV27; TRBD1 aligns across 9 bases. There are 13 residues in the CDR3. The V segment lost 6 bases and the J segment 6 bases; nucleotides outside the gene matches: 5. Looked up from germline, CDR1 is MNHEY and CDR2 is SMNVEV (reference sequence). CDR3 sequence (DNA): TGTGCCAGCAGCAGGGACAGGGTGGATGGCTACACCTTC. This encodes CASSRDRVDGYTF.

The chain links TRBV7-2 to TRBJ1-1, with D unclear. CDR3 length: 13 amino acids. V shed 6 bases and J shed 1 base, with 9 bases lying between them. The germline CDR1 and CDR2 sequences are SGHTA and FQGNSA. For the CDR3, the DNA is TGTGCCAGCAGAAATAGTTGGAACACTGAAGCTTTCTTT. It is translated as CASRNSWNTEAFF.

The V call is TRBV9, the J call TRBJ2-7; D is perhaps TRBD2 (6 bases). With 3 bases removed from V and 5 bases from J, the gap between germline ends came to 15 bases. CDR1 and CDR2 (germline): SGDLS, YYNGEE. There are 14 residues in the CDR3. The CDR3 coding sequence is TGTGCCAGCAGCGGACACCCGGGGGTCGACGAGCAGTACTTC. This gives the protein CASSGHPGVDEQYF.

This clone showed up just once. CDR3 residues: CASSVRQGPMETQYF. The CDR3 DNA reads as TGTGCCAGCAGCGTAAGACAGGGACCAATGGAGACCCAGTACTTC. This sequence joins TRBV11-1 and TRBJ2-5; 7 bases are shared with TRBD1. Germline CDR1 is SGHAT and CDR2 is FQDESV (reference sequence). J lost 5 bases, V lost 5 bases, and 11 bases had no gene match. The CDR3 runs to 15 residues.

Written as DNA, the CDR3 is TGCGCCAGCAGCTTGGCCTCACAGGGGCTAGGCACCGGGGAGCTGTTTTTT. Residues: CASSLASQGLGTGELFF. V is TRBV5-1 and J is TRBJ2-2, with 7 bases aligning to TRBD1. CDR1 and CDR2 (germline): SGHRS, YFSETQ. The ends lost 0 bases at V and 4 bases at J; junction bases unmatched: 9. The length of the CDR3 is 17 residues.

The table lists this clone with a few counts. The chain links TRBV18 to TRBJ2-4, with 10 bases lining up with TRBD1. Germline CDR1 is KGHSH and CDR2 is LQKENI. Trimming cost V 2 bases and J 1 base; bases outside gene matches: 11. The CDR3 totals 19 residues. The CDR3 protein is CASSPRQGAPANAKNIQYF. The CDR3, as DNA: TGTGCCAGCTCACCAAGACAGGGGGCGCCGGCAAATGCCAAAAACATTCAGTACTTC. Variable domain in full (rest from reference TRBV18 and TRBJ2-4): NAGVMQNPRHLVRRRGQEARLRCSPMKGHSHVYWYRQLPEEGLKFMVYLQKENIIDESGMPKERFSAEFPKEGPSILRIQQVVRGDSAAYFCASSPRQGAPANAKNIQYFGAGTRLSVL.

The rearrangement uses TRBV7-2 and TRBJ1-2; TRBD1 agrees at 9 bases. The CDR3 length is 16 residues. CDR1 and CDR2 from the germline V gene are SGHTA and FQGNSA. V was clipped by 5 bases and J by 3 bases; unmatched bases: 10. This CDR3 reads CASSPRWDRVDYGYTF. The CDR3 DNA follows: TGTGCCAGCAGCCCAAGGTGGGACAGGGTTGACTATGGCTACACCTTC.

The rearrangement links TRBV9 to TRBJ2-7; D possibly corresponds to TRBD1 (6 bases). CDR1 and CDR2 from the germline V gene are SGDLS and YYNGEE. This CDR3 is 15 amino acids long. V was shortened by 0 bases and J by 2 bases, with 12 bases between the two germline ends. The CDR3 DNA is TGTGCCAGCAGCGTAGAGGCAGGGGCCCCCTACGAGCAGTACTTC. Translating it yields CASSVEAGAPYEQYF.

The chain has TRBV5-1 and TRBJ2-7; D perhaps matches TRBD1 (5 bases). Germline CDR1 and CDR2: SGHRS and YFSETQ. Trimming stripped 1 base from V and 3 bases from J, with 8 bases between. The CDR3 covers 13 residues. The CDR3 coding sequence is TGCGCCAGCAGCTTGTGGGGCAACTACGAGCAGTACTTC. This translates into CASSLWGNYEQYF.

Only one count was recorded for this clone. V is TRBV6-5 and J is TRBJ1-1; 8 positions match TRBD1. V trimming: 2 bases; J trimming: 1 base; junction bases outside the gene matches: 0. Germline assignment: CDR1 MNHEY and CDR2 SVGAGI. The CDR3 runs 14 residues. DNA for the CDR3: TGTGCCAGCAGTTACGACAGGGGGAACACTGAAGCTTTCTTT. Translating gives CASSYDRGNTEAFF.

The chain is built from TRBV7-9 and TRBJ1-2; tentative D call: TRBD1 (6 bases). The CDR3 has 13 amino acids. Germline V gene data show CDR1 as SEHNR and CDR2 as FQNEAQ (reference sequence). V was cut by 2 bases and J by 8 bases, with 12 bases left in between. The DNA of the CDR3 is TGTGCCAGCAGCTTACAGGCTGGGGGCGGCTACACCTTC. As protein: CASSLQAGGGYTF.

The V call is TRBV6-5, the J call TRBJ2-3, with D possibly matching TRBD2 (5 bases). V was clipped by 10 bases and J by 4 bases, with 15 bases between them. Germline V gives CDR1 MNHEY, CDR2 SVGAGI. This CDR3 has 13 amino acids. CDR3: CATRGNPADTQYF. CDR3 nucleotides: TGTGCCACCCGAGGGAATCCGGCAGATACGCAGTATTTT.

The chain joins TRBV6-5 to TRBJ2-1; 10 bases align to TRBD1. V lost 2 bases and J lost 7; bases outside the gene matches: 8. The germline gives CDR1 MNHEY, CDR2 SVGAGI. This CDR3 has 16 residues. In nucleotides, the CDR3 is TGTGCCAGCAGTTACGCCCTCCGGGACAGGGGAAATGAGCAGTTCTTC. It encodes CASSYALRDRGNEQFF.

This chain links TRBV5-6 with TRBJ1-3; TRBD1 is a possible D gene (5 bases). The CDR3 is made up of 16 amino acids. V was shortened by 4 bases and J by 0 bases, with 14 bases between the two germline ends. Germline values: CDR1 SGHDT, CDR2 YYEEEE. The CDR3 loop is CASSRADSFSGNTIYF. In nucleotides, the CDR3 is TGTGCCAGCAGCCGTGCAGACAGTTTCTCTGGAAACACCATATATTTT.

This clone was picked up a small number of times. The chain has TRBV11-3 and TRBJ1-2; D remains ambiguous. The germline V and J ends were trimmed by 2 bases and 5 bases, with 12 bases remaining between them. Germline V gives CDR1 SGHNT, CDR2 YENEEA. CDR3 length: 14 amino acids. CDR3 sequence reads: CASSLSSGLYGYTF. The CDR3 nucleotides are TGTGCCAGCAGCTTAAGTTCCGGACTATATGGCTACACCTTC.

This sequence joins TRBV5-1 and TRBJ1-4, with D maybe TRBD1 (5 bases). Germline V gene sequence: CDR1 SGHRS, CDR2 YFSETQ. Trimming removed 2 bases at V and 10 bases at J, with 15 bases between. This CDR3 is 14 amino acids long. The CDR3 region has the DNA TGCGCCAGCAGCTTTGATCAGGCGGGGGGAAAACTGTTTTTT. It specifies CASSFDQAGGKLFF.

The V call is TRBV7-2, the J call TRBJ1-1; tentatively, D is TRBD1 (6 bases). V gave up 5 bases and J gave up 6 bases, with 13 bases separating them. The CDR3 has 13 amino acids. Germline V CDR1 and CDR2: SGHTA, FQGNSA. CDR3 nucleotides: TGTGCCAGCAGCGCCAACAGGGTCGCTGAAGCTTTCTTT. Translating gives CASSANRVAEAFF.

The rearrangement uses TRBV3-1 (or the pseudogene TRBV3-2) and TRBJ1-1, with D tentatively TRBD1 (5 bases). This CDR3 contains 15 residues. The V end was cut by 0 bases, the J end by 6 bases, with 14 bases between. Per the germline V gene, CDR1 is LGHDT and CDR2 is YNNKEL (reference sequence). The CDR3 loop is CASSQEGTRGAEAFF. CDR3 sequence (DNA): TGTGCCAGCAGCCAAGAGGGAACGCGGGGGGCTGAAGCTTTCTTT.